The present T cell receptor beta chain was sequenced within a study of fetal regulatory T cell absence and autoimmunity (dated by TCRdb to between 2016 and 2019). Concerning the study at large: Exocrine pancreas autoimmunity was observed in the IPEX patients in the absence of clinical diabetes.

On the immunoSEQ human TCRbeta survey platform, TCRbeta CDR3 regions were amplified and barcoded with a two-step multiplex PCR. Sequencing of the libraries was done on Illumina instruments, and IgH was sequenced in parallel from the same samples. The published analysis was carried out like this. To remove PCR and sequencing errors, raw reads were filtered against IMGT V, D, J definitions and grouped with a nearest-neighbor algorithm. A clone was defined as an identical nucleotide sequence, and differential abundance between tissues was tested with a Fisher exact test for each clone using a pFDR threshold of p<0.01. A minimum inclusion filter of 10 in either sample excluded clones with frequencies too low for statistical inference. The immunoSEQ Analyzer was used for pairwise clonal comparisons, and IMGT tools were used to assess gene family usage. Not all clones reach the TCRdb copy of this immuneACCESS table, which keeps in-frame sequences only. Checked studies attribute under half of the gap to unresolved V genes and leave the rest unexplained. Clone size and V and J calls were adopted from that table, with D and trimming inferred from the DNA. Here the sample has around 100,000 clones; about three quarters occur a single time. The ten largest clones take up roughly 2% of the sample.

The investigation overall reported the following: TRB gene family usage was found to be broadly similar between cord blood and pancreas and to resemble published neonatal and adult repertoires. The oligoclonal enrichment was interpreted as support for antigen-driven autoimmunity in the pancreas before birth in IPEX syndrome. Significant oligoclonal enrichment of the TCR compartment was observed in pancreas versus cord blood, with some top clones enriched more than 80-fold.

V trim: 0 bases; J trim: 7 bases; unmatched bases: 7. Inclusive of the bounding cysteine and phenylalanine, the CDR3 is 16 residues long. The entry retains the CDR3 DNA only, 48 bases that are in frame from base 1. CDR1 and CDR2 were assigned from the germline V gene as SGHVS and FQNEAQ. In regard to this clone: Its antigen remains unidentified. Base qualities are not recorded, but no much larger clone differs from it by a single base.

Genomic DNA obtained from frozen pancreas tissue was processed for repertoire sequencing. Genomic DNA, about 2-3 ug, was extracted from umbilical cord blood or frozen pancreas using the DNeasy Blood and Tissue Kit. Recombination connected TRBV7-8 to TRBJ2-1, with 9 middle bases fitting TRBD2. The receptor was isolated from a male donor with IPEX syndrome. The sequencing sample was made of pancreas tissue. The DNA reads as follows: TGTGCCAGCAGCTTAGCGAAGATAGCGGGAGTTAATGAGCAGTTCTTC. This is translated as CASSLAKIAGVNEQFF.